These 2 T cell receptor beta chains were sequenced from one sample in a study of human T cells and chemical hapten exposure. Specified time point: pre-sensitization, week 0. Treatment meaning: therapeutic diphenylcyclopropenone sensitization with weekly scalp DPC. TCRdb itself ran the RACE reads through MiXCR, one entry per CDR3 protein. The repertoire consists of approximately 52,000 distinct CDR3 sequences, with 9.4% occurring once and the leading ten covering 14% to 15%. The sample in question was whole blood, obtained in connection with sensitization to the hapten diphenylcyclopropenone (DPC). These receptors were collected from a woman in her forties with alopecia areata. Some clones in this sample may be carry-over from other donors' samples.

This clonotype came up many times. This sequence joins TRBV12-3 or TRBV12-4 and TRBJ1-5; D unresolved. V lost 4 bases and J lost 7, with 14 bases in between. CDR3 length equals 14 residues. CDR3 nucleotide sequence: TGTGCCAGCAGTTCCCCCCCGGGTGGACAGCCCCAGCATTTT. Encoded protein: CASSSPPGGQPQHF.

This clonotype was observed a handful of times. CDR3 sequence: CASSVNGNSNSPLHF. CDR3 DNA: TGTGCCAGCAGCGTAAACGGGAACAGTAATTCACCCCTCCACTTT. J is TRBJ1-6 and V is TRBV9; D is uncertain. The CDR3 is made up of 15 amino acids. Germline V gene lookup returns CDR1 SGDLS and CDR2 YYNGEE. Trimming removed 1 base at V and 6 bases at J, with 11 bases between.